The 27 T cell receptor beta chains below come from one sample, sequenced in a study of shared clonotypes between healthy human individuals. Libraries were prepared by immunoSEQ multiplex PCR; TCRdb keeps only in-frame clonotypes and omits some of them. Here the sample spans a few million clones, approximately 94% being singletons. Sequencing was done on a sample of naive CD4+ T cells sorted from blood. Noted subset: CD45RA+ positively selected. These receptors originate from a man aged 18 to 29 in good health.

About this clone: This CDR3 is also generated by other DNA sequences in the sample. The genes are TRBV10-3 and TRBJ1-4, with TRBD1 matching over 9 bases. This CDR3 region has 13 residues. The germline CDR1 and CDR2 sequences are ENHRY and SYGVKD. The V segment lost 9 bases and the J segment 6 bases; nucleotides outside the gene matches: 5. The CDR3 DNA is TGTGCCATTTCCGGGACAGGGTATGAAAAACTGTTTTTT. Residues: CAISGTGYEKLFF.

The chain links TRBV7-2 to TRBJ2-3; 12 nucleotides agree with TRBD2. CDR1 is SGHTA and CDR2 is FQGNSA in the germline V gene. The CDR3 loop spans 15 amino acids. The junction had 3 bases not matched to a gene; V was cut back by 7 bases and J by 1 base. The CDR3: CASTRLAGGTDTQYF. The CDR3 coding sequence is TGTGCCAGCACCCGACTAGCGGGGGGCACAGATACGCAGTATTTT.

This sequence joins TRBV9 and TRBJ2-2; tentative D call: TRBD2 (5 bases). The germline gives CDR1 SGDLS, CDR2 YYNGEE. V lost 0 bases, J lost 4 bases, and 16 bases lay in between. The CDR3 spans 17 residues. CDR3 amino acids: CASSVGPSRSGTGELFF. The CDR3 DNA reads as TGTGCCAGCAGCGTAGGTCCTAGCCGGAGTGGCACCGGGGAGCTGTTTTTT.

This clone occurred once. This chain links TRBV25-1 with TRBJ1-2; TRBD1 might be the D (5 bases). V lost 4 bases, J lost 7 bases, and 10 bases lay in between. CDR1 and CDR2 (germline): MGHDK, SYGVNS. The CDR3 spans 12 residues. The CDR3 DNA reads TGTGCCAGCAGTGGGCGGGGGTTTGGCTACACCTTC. As protein: CASSGRGFGYTF.

Here the CDR3 DNA reads TGTGCCAGCAGTTTTCGGAAAGACAGGGCGTACCAAGAGACCCAGTACTTC. It specifies CASSFRKDRAYQETQYF. This chain joins TRBV28 and TRBJ2-5; 7 nucleotides match TRBD1. The CDR3 has 17 amino acids. Trimming removed 3 bases from V and 0 bases from J; junction bases left unmatched: 10. CDR1 and CDR2 from the germline V gene are MDHEN and SYDVKM.

The rearrangement uses TRBV6-6 and TRBJ2-7; 9 positions match TRBD2. The CDR3 contains 16 residues. Germline CDR1 MNHNY, CDR2 SVGAGI (reference sequence). V lost 2 bases to trimming and J lost 0 bases; unmatched junction nucleotides: 5. The CDR3 loop reads CASSYGPSGVSYEQYF. CDR3 in DNA: TGTGCCAGCAGTTACGGGCCTAGCGGGGTCTCCTACGAGCAGTACTTC.

The gene calls are TRBV6-1 and TRBJ1-2; D is uncertain. V was pared by 3 bases and J by 4 bases, with 9 bases between. This CDR3 has 13 amino acids. The germline V gene has CDR1 MNHNS and CDR2 SASEGT. CDR3 DNA: TGTGCCAGCAGTGACCAACTCGGCTATGGCTACACCTTC. Its protein is CASSDQLGYGYTF.

CDR3 nucleotides: TGTGCCAGCAGTTTCTCCGGGACAGAGACCTACGAGCAGTACTTC. Its translation is CASSFSGTETYEQYF. This chain uses TRBV11-2 with TRBJ2-7; 7 bases agree with TRBD1. V lost 6 bases, J lost 2 bases, and 10 bases stayed unmatched. Germline CDR1 reads SGHAT; CDR2 reads FQNNGV. The CDR3 is 15 residues long.

The chain has TRBV18 and TRBJ1-1; D is uncertain. The CDR3 is 14 amino acids. Germline V gives CDR1 KGHSH, CDR2 LQKENI. Trimming left V 4 bases short and J 0 bases short, with 9 bases between. The CDR3 loop is CASSLQRLNTEAFF. CDR3 nucleotides: TGTGCCAGCTCACTTCAACGCCTGAACACTGAAGCTTTCTTT.

This chain connects TRBV5-6 to TRBJ2-1; D possibly uses TRBD1 or TRBD2 (6 bases each). Germline V gives CDR1 SGHDT, CDR2 YYEEEE. The CDR3 contains 15 residues. The germline V and J ends were trimmed by 0 bases and 3 bases, with 10 bases remaining between them. CDR3 amino acids: CASSLVGGNYNEQFF. The CDR3 DNA sequence: TGTGCCAGCAGCTTGGTAGGGGGGAACTACAATGAGCAGTTCTTC.

The V gene is TRBV10-1, the J gene TRBJ2-3, with 8 bases fitting TRBD2. The CDR3 length is 14 residues. The germline V gene encodes CDR1 WNHNN and CDR2 SYGVQD (reference sequence). The J segment lost 2 bases and the V segment lost 4 bases, leaving 2 bases of the junction unmatched. CDR3: CASSVAGLTDTQYF. Written as DNA, the CDR3 is TGCGCCAGCAGTGTAGCGGGGCTCACAGATACGCAGTATTTT.

The V gene is TRBV7-9, the J gene TRBJ2-3; 9 nucleotides match TRBD1. CDR1 is SEHNR and CDR2 is FQNEAQ in the germline V gene (reference sequence). The junction had 3 bases not matched to a gene; V was cut back by 5 bases and J by 0 bases. This CDR3 spans 15 amino acids. In nucleotides, the CDR3 is TGTGCCAGCAGCGAGACAGGGGGTAGCACAGATACGCAGTATTTT. This sequence encodes CASSETGGSTDTQYF.

J is TRBJ2-5 and V is TRBV4-1; TRBD1 aligns across 9 bases. Losses at the gene ends were 5 bases for V and 1 base for J; bases not matched to a gene: 20. Germline CDR1 and CDR2: MGHRA and YSYEKL. The CDR3 spans 20 residues. The CDR3 is CASSYPRSGTGDRAQETQYF. The CDR3, as DNA: TGCGCCAGCAGCTATCCCCGGTCCGGGACGGGGGACAGGGCCCAAGAGACCCAGTACTTC.

The chain joins TRBV11-2 to TRBJ1-2, with TRBD1 matching 7 bases. CDR1 and CDR2 (germline): SGHAT, FQNNGV. This CDR3 is built from 13 residues. The ends lost 4 bases at V and 4 bases at J; junction bases unmatched: 3. As DNA, the CDR3 is TGTGCCAGCAGCTCACAGGGGAGCTATGGCTACACCTTC. Residues: CASSSQGSYGYTF.

This chain links TRBV30 with TRBJ1-1; D is unresolved. Between the trimmed V and J ends, which lost 0 bases and 1 base, there was a span of 9 bases. Looked up from germline, CDR1 is GTSNPN and CDR2 is SVGIG (reference sequence). The CDR3 contains 14 residues. Here the CDR3 DNA reads TGTGCCTGGAGTGTACTAAACAAGAACACTGAAGCTTTCTTT. Translation: CAWSVLNKNTEAFF.

The table lists this clone with a count of one. The genes are TRBV6-5 and TRBJ1-6; D not resolved. V was clipped by 7 bases and J by 8 bases, with 12 bases between them. This CDR3 spans 13 amino acids. Germline-derived CDR1 and CDR2 are MNHEY and SVGAGI. The CDR3: CASTRGEDSPLHF. The DNA for the CDR3 is TGTGCCAGCACCCGAGGCGAGGATTCACCCCTCCACTTT.

CDR3 bases: TGTGCCAGCAGCCTCCTTGGGACTAGCGGAGCGTACGAGCAGTACTTC. It is translated as CASSLLGTSGAYEQYF. The V call is TRBV7-2, the J call TRBJ2-7, with 11 bases identical to TRBD2. With 5 bases clipped from V and 4 bases from J, the junction kept 10 bases outside the gene matches. CDR1 and CDR2 from the germline V gene are SGHTA and FQGNSA. The CDR3 runs 16 residues.

This clone was seen more than once but under ten times. This chain joins TRBV28 and TRBJ1-1; 7 bases map to TRBD1. The germline V gene has CDR1 MDHEN and CDR2 SYDVKM. The V and J ends lost 5 bases and 4 bases, in that order; junction bases with no gene match: 10. CDR3 size: 15 residues. CDR3 DNA sequence: TGTGCCAGCAGTGGAGGGGGCGCGGGGCCCACTGAAGCTTTCTTT. Its translation is CASSGGGAGPTEAFF.

V gene TRBV5-4 combines with J gene TRBJ2-5, with a possible D match to TRBD2 (7 bases). The CDR3 has 15 residues. From germline, CDR1 is SGHNT and CDR2 YYREEE (reference sequence). Between the trimmed V and J ends, which lost 0 bases and 2 bases, there was a span of 11 bases. The DNA for the CDR3 is TGTGCCAGCAGCTTGGTGGGGGGGCGGCAAGAGACCCAGTACTTC. Its translation: CASSLVGGRQETQYF.

The chain's CDR3 is CASSSDRGQPPQHF. The CDR3, as DNA: TGTGCCAGTAGTAGCGACAGGGGGCAGCCGCCCCAGCATTTT. The V and J genes are TRBV19 and TRBJ1-5; 10 nucleotides line up with TRBD1. Trimming at V came to 4 bases and at J to 9 bases, leaving 6 bases not matched to a gene. The CDR3 is 14 residues long. In germline, CDR1 is LNHDA, CDR2 SQIVND (reference sequence).

V usage is TRBV19 and J usage is TRBJ2-2; 7 nucleotides align to TRBD1. The CDR3 spans 16 residues. V lost 3 bases, J lost 0 bases, and 4 bases stayed unmatched. The germline V gene has CDR1 LNHDA and CDR2 SQIVND (reference sequence). This CDR3 reads CASSIKGQTNTGELFF. CDR3 DNA: TGTGCCAGTAGTATTAAGGGACAGACGAACACCGGGGAGCTGTTTTTT.

The V call is TRBV5-6, the J call TRBJ2-3; a possible D gene is TRBD2 (5 bases). The germline gives CDR1 SGHDT, CDR2 YYEEEE. This CDR3 region has 14 residues. V gave up 3 bases and J gave up 6 bases, with 14 bases separating them. CDR3 bases: TGTGCCAGCAGCTCGCACCTAATAGCGGATACGCAGTATTTT. Protein product: CASSSHLIADTQYF.

The V gene is TRBV5-4, the J gene TRBJ2-7; D is tentatively TRBD1 or TRBD2 (5 bases each). V shed 2 bases and J shed 0 bases, with 15 bases lying between them. Germline V lookup: CDR1 SGHNT, CDR2 YYREEE (reference sequence). The CDR3 covers 16 residues. The CDR3 nucleotides read TGTGCCAGCAGCTTTGGGACGGATTCTTCCTCCTACGAGCAGTACTTC. Translation: CASSFGTDSSSYEQYF.

The rearrangement uses TRBV18 and TRBJ1-6; D uncertain. Per germline, CDR1 KGHSH and CDR2 LQKENI. Trimming took 6 bases from V and 4 from J, leaving 4 bases between them. The CDR3 runs to 12 residues. CDR3 coding DNA: TGTGCCAGCTCGGGGTATAATTCACCCCTCCACTTT. It encodes CASSGYNSPLHF. The full variable domain, its missing parts supplied by reference TRBV18 and TRBJ1-6, is NAGVMQNPRHLVRRRGQEARLRCSPMKGHSHVYWYRQLPEEGLKFMVYLQKENIIDESGMPKERFSAEFPKEGPSILRIQQVVRGDSAAYFCASSGYNSPLHFGNGTRLTVT.

The rearrangement links TRBV7-2 to TRBJ2-7; 10 bases line up with TRBD2. Germline V gene lookup returns CDR1 SGHTA and CDR2 FQGNSA. The J segment lost 2 bases and the V segment lost 1 base, leaving 2 bases of the junction unmatched. CDR3 length: 15 amino acids. This CDR3 reads CASSLGGLAAYEQYF. As DNA, the CDR3 is TGTGCCAGCAGCTTAGGAGGACTAGCGGCCTACGAGCAGTACTTC.

This chain uses TRBV6-1 with TRBJ1-6; 9 nucleotides line up with TRBD1. Germline CDR1 and CDR2: MNHNS and SASEGT. After removal of 5 bases from V and 7 bases from J, the junction contained 6 bases not matched to a gene. The CDR3 sequence is 15 residues long. CDR3 region: CASSSPTGGNSPLHF. The CDR3 nucleotides are TGTGCCAGCAGTTCACCGACAGGGGGGAATTCACCCCTCCACTTT.

Notes on this clone: At one boundary the junction diverges from the germline segment, which might be a read error. The CDR3 region is CASSLAGTGGSQPQHF. For the CDR3, the DNA is TGTGCTAGCAGCTTAGCCGGGACAGGGGGCAGTCAGCCCCAGCATTTT. The V gene is TRBV7-7, the J gene TRBJ1-5; 12 positions match TRBD1. Germline loops: CDR1 SSHAT, CDR2 FNYEAQ (reference sequence). This CDR3 has 16 amino acids.